This TCR beta chain was profiled in a study of T cells after posttransplantation cyclophosphamide. Overall study findings and caveats: TRB clonality was highly associated with recipient CMV seropositivity and reactivation. Later blood repertoires were often dominated by clones from the donor CD8+ memory compartment.

This table comes from immunoSEQ multiplex PCR, and its TCRdb copy is limited to in-frame clones, with some not included. The sample lists 10,000 to 15,000 clones, approximately 82% occurring once. Germline loops: CDR1 SNHLY, CDR2 FYNNEI. V was cut by 8 bases and J by 6 bases, with 11 bases left in between. The length of the CDR3 is 12 residues. About this clone itself: What it recognizes is unknown.

The sample taken for sequencing was memory CD4+ T cells sorted from PBMCs. The rearrangement joins TRBV2 to TRBJ1-5; weak D call: TRBD1 (5 bases). The TCR sequence derives from a middle-aged man in good health, CMV-negative, and a related stem cell transplant donor. In DNA form, the CDR3 reads TGTGCCAGCGCGGCGGGGGTTCAGCCCCAGCATTTT. Translated, it gives CASAAGVQPQHF.